These 21 T cell receptor beta chains originate from one sample sequenced in a study of T cell changes during pregnancy in multiple sclerosis. Data came from immunoSEQ multiplex PCR; TCRdb stores just in-frame clones and leaves some out. The sample holds 49,000 or so clones, 90% to 95% seen once. This sample comprised peripheral blood, obtained in the third trimester of pregnancy. The source of these receptors is a female donor with multiple sclerosis, enrolled in a pregnancy study.

V gene TRBV9 combines with J gene TRBJ2-1, with 7 bases aligning to TRBD1. Trimming took 2 bases from V and 4 from J; bases not matched to a gene: 6. Germline V CDR1 and CDR2: SGDLS, YYNGEE. This CDR3 is 15 amino acids long. The CDR3 region is CASSVTGLGYNEQFF. CDR3 in DNA: TGTGCCAGCAGCGTGACAGGGCTGGGGTACAATGAGCAGTTCTTC.

The chain is built from TRBV12-2 and TRBJ1-4; the table gives TRBD1 as D, unverified against the DNA. TRBV12-2 has pseudogene status. The CDR3 length is 16 residues. The CDR3 DNA follows: TGTGCAAGTCGCTTTGGCCACAGGGGCAACCTTGAAAAACTGTTTTTT. Its protein product is CASRFGHRGNLEKLFF.

The chain couples TRBV4-1 to TRBJ2-6, with a weak D call TRBD2 (5 bases). The CDR3 extends over 20 amino acids. The V gene's germline CDR1 is MGHRA and CDR2 YSYEKL. V lost 1 base, J lost 4 bases, and 23 bases lay in between. CDR3 amino acids: CASSQVPWSAISGGANVLTF. The CDR3 coding sequence is TGCGCCAGCAGCCAAGTTCCTTGGTCTGCGATATCGGGGGGGGCCAACGTCCTGACTTTC.

The V and J genes are TRBV4-1 and TRBJ1-4; TRBD1 aligns across 9 bases. Unmatched junction bases numbered 4, after V lost 4 bases and J lost 7 bases. The CDR3 runs to 14 residues. Looked up from germline, CDR1 is MGHRA and CDR2 is YSYEKL. For the CDR3, the DNA is TGCGCCAGCAGCCTCGGGACAGGGAGTGAAAAACTGTTTTTT. Translating it yields CASSLGTGSEKLFF.

This sequence joins TRBV7-9 and TRBJ1-1; D is possibly TRBD1 (6 bases). CDR1 is SEHNR, CDR2 FQNEAQ, per germline (reference sequence). CDR3 size: 12 residues. Deletions cut 4 bases from V and 5 bases from J, with 8 bases between. CDR3 bases: TGTGCCAGCAGCTCACAGGGAACTGAAGCTTTCTTT. It specifies CASSSQGTEAFF.

The rearrangement links TRBV5-1 to TRBJ2-7, with 9 bases identical to TRBD2. The CDR3 length is 15 residues. Germline V gene sequence: CDR1 SGHRS, CDR2 YFSETQ. The junction had 7 bases not matched to a gene; V was cut back by 1 base and J by 5 bases. The DNA for the CDR3 is TGCGCCAGCAGCTTGATGATAGCGGGAGCCAACGAGCAGTACTTC. Translation gives CASSLMIAGANEQYF.

The chain uses TRBV29-1 and TRBJ2-2; a possible D gene is TRBD2 (6 bases). The V end was cut by 3 bases, the J end by 6 bases, with 20 bases between. The CDR3 loop spans 16 amino acids. Germline V gives CDR1 SQVTM, CDR2 ANQGSEA. The CDR3 region has the DNA TGCAGCGTTGAGGGAGGATTAGGAGGGCGGCCCGGGGAGCTGTTTTTT. Translated, it gives CSVEGGLGGRPGELFF.

This chain uses TRBV5-1 with TRBJ2-2; D might be TRBD2 (5 bases). The CDR3 covers 16 residues. Trimming took 7 bases from V and 6 from J, leaving 22 bases between them. The germline V gene has CDR1 SGHRS and CDR2 YFSETQ. DNA for the CDR3: TGCGCCAGCGCCCTTAGAAACGGAGGAGCGGCCGGGGAGCTGTTTTTT. Translating gives CASALRNGGAAGELFF.

The V and J genes are TRBV12-5 and TRBJ1-1; no clear D gene. Germline V CDR1 and CDR2: LGHNT, FRNRAP. V lost 2 bases and J 1 base, leaving 8 bases between the germline ends. This CDR3 has 14 amino acids. The DNA of the CDR3 is TGTGCTAGTGGTTTGTCCGGTGGGAACACTGAAGCTTTCTTT. Translating it yields CASGLSGGNTEAFF.

The rearrangement uses TRBV19 and TRBJ2-5, with 7 nucleotides matching TRBD2. V trimming: 3 bases; J trimming: 4 bases; junction bases outside the gene matches: 8. This CDR3 region has 15 residues. The V gene's germline CDR1 is LNHDA and CDR2 SQIVND (reference sequence). CDR3 nucleotide sequence: TGTGCCAGTAGTATGGTGGGAATAGCGGGAGAGACCCAGTACTTC. It yields the protein CASSMVGIAGETQYF.

This clone turned up a few times. J is TRBJ2-7 and V is TRBV7-2; D not resolved. CDR1 SGHTA and CDR2 FQGNSA come from the germline V gene. V lost 5 bases to trimming and J lost 5 bases, with 10 bases between them. The length of the CDR3 is 12 residues. The CDR3 here is CASSVRLHEQYF. CDR3 bases: TGTGCCAGCAGCGTACGACTTCACGAGCAGTACTTC.

The chain uses TRBV6-6 and TRBJ1-5, with D possibly matching TRBD1 (5 bases). Germline-derived CDR1 and CDR2 are MNHNY and SVGAGI (reference sequence). This CDR3 region has 14 residues. Trimming shortened V by 2 bases and J by 6 bases, and 11 bases separated the two germline ends. The CDR3 loop reads CASSYGTGVQPQHF. Here the CDR3 DNA reads TGTGCCAGCAGTTACGGAACGGGGGTTCAGCCCCAGCATTTT.

In its sample, this clone was seen once. The chain has TRBV11-3 and TRBJ2-6; 7 positions agree with TRBD2. Germline values: CDR1 SGHNT, CDR2 YENEEA. The CDR3 length is 19 residues. Trimming at V came to 1 base and at J to 0 bases, leaving 9 bases not matched to a gene. In nucleotides, the CDR3 is TGTGCCAGCAGCTTAGCCCCTAGCGGCTTCAGCTCTGGGGCCAACGTCCTGACTTTC. Translation gives CASSLAPSGFSSGANVLTF. The full variable domain, with the rest looked up from reference TRBV11-3 and TRBJ2-6, is EAGVVQSPRYKIIEKKQPVAFWCNPISGHNTLYWYLQNLGQGPELLIRYENEEAVDDSQLPKDRFSAERLKGVDSTLKIQPAELGDSAVYLCASSLAPSGFSSGANVLTFGAGSRLTVL.

The chain has TRBV7-6 and TRBJ2-3; TRBD2 matches at 8 bases. Germline CDR1 is SGHVS and CDR2 is FNYEAQ. Trimming cost V 4 bases and J 3 bases; bases outside gene matches: 6. The CDR3 totals 15 residues. CDR3 sequence reads: CASSSAGRETDTQYF. CDR3 DNA: TGTGCCAGCAGCTCCGCCGGGAGGGAAACAGATACGCAGTATTTT.

The chain joins TRBV5-5 to TRBJ1-2; 7 nucleotides agree with TRBD1. The ends lost 2 bases at V and 8 bases at J; junction bases unmatched: 6. The V gene's germline CDR1 is SGHKS and CDR2 YYEKEE (reference sequence). The CDR3 runs 13 residues. The CDR3 DNA is TGTGCCAGCAGCTTCCGGGACAGAAGGGGCTACACCTTC. Its protein is CASSFRDRRGYTF.

The rearrangement joins TRBV21-1 to TRBJ2-7; the table assigns TRBD1, which was not confirmed against the DNA. TRBV21-1 is a known pseudogene. This CDR3 is built from 14 residues. CDR3: CASSTLKGGAEQYF. The CDR3 coding sequence is TGTGCCAGCAGCACCTTGAAAGGGGGCGCCGAGCAGTACTTC.

The chain joins TRBV7-6 to TRBJ2-1, with D perhaps matching TRBD1 (6 bases). V dropped 5 bases and J dropped 3 bases, with 14 bases sitting between them. Germline CDR1 and CDR2: SGHVS and FNYEAQ. CDR3 size: 15 residues. CDR3 loop: CASSTQGGGYNEQFF. In nucleotides, the CDR3 is TGTGCCAGCAGCACACAGGGTGGAGGCTACAATGAGCAGTTCTTC. The full variable domain, its missing parts supplied by reference TRBV7-6 and TRBJ2-1, is GAGVSQSPRYKVTKRGQDVALRCDPISGHVSLYWYRQALGQGPEFLTYFNYEAQQDKSGLPNDRFSAERPEGSISTLTIQRTEQRDSAMYRCASSTQGGGYNEQFFGPGTRLTVL.

Within the sample, this clone is medium-sized. The chain couples TRBV25-1 to TRBJ2-7; D gene unclear. Germline CDR1 is MGHDK and CDR2 is SYGVNS. The CDR3 runs to 13 residues. Between the trimmed V and J ends, which lost 5 bases and 1 base, there was a span of 9 bases. CDR3 residues: CASSLPYSYEQYF. CDR3 sequence (DNA): TGTGCCAGCAGTCTTCCGTATTCCTACGAGCAGTACTTC.

The V gene is TRBV4-3, the J gene TRBJ2-7; D is uncertain. The CDR3 has 15 amino acids. Germline lookup yields CDR1 LGHNA and CDR2 YSLEER. Trimming cost V 2 bases and J 6 bases, with 17 bases left between them. In DNA, the CDR3 is TGCGCCAGCAGCCAAACCAGACTTTCGGGTCTCGAGCAGTACTTC. Residues: CASSQTRLSGLEQYF.

The chain is built from TRBV7-9 and TRBJ2-1; TRBD1 matches at 8 bases. The CDR3 length is 15 residues. Germline V gives CDR1 SEHNR, CDR2 FQNEAQ (reference sequence). V was pared by 4 bases and J by 5 bases, with 7 bases of the junction left unmatched. The chain's CDR3 is CASSSRQGLNNEQFF. The DNA for the CDR3 is TGTGCCAGCAGCTCCCGACAGGGGTTGAACAATGAGCAGTTCTTC.

This sequence joins TRBV28 and TRBJ2-7; 12 bases match TRBD2. The CDR3 is 14 amino acids. Per the germline V gene, CDR1 is MDHEN and CDR2 is SYDVKM. V lost 7 bases, J lost 2 bases, and 3 bases stayed unmatched. The CDR3 sequence is CASMLAGGPYEQYF. The CDR3 DNA reads TGTGCCAGCATGCTAGCGGGAGGGCCCTACGAGCAGTACTTC.